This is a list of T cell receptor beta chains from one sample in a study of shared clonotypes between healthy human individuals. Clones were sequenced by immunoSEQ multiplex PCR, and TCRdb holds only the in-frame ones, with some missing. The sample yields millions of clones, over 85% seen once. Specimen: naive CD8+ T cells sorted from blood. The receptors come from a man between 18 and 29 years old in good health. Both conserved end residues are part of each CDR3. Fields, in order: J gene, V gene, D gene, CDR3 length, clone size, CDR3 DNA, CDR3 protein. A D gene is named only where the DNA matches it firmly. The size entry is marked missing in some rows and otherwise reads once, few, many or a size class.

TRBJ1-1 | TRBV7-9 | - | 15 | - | TGTGCCAGCAGCCCCCCGGGGCAGAAGGAACCTGAAGCTTTCTTT | CASSPPGQKEPEAFF
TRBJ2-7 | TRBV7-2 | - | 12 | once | TGTGCCAGCAGCTGGGCACTCCACGAGCAGTACTTC | CASSWALHEQYF
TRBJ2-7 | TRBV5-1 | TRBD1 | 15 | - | TGCGCCAGCAGCGTTGGGACAGGGGGAGGCTACGAGCAGTACTTC | CASSVGTGGGYEQYF
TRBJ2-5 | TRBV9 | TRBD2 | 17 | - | TGTGCCAGCAGCGTTGAAGGTGGACTAGCGGGAATAGGGACCCAGTACTTC | CASSVEGGLAGIGTQYF
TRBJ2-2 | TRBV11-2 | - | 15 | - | TGTGCCAGCAGCCATTGGACTCTGAAACCCGGGGAGCTGTTTTTT | CASSHWTLKPGELFF
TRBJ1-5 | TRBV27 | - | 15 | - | TGTGCCAGCAGTTTAGGTCCGGACGGCAATCAGCCCCAGCATTTT | CASSLGPDGNQPQHF
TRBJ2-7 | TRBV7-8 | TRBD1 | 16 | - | TGTGCCAGCAGCTTGGGTCTACAGGGGATAATGTACGAGCAGTACTTC | CASSLGLQGIMYEQYF
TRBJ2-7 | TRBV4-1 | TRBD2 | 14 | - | TGCGCCAGCAGCCTACTGGGAGGGTCCTACGAGCAGTACTTC | CASSLLGGSYEQYF
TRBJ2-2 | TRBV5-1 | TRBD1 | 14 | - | TGCGCCAGCAGAACGGGACAGGCGGTCGGGGAGCTGTTTTTT | CASRTGQAVGELFF
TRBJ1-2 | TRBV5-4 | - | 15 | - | TGTGCCAGCAGCTTGGCCGAGGGTATGTTGGATGGCTACACCTTC | CASSLAEGMLDGYTF
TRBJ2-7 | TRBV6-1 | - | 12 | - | TGTGCCAGCAGTGAAGACGTATACGAGCAGTACTTC | CASSEDVYEQYF